Included here is one T cell receptor beta chain sequence, with context. The target antigen is unknown. The data were produced by immunoSEQ multiplex PCR, yet TCRdb's version contains in-frame clones alone and is incomplete. The data contain approximately 1,000,000 clones, 70% to 80% of them singletons. The source of the sample is a study of shared clonotypes between healthy human individuals. Overall study findings and caveats: Several donors showed sharing of roughly 5% of naive CD4 clonotypes. Rarefaction curves obtained for sorted subsets showed sequencing incomplete despite large depth.

Splitting of CD4+ cells produced CD45RA+ naive and CD45RA-negative memory subsets. V was pared by 2 bases and J by 7 bases, with 18 bases between. Per germline, CDR1 MGHRA and CDR2 YSYEKL. The CDR3 sequence is 16 residues long. V is TRBV4-1 and J is TRBJ2-1; D tentatively reads TRBD1 or TRBD2 (5 bases each). Sequenced input: memory CD4+ T cells from PBMCs. Subset noted: CD45RA-negative fraction. The receptor was derived from a man aged 18 to 29 in good health. Some clones in this sample may be carry-over from other donors' samples. This CDR3 reads CASSQFFRDAWNEQFF. DNA for the CDR3: TGCGCCAGCAGCCAATTTTTCCGGGACGCTTGGAATGAGCAGTTCTTC.